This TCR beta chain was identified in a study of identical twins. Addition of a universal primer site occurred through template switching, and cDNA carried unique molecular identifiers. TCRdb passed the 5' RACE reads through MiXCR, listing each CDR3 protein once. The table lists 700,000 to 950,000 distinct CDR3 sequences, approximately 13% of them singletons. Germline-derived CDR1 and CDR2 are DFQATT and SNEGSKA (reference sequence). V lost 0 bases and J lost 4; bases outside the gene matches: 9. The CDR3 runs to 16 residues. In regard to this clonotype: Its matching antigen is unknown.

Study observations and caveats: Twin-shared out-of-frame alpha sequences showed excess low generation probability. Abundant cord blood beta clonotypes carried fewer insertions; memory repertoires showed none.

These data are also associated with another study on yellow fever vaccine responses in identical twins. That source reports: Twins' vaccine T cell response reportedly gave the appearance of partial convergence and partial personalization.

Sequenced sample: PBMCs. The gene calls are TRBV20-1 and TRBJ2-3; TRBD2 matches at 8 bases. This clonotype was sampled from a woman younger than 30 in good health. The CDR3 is CSARDPSSGGADTQYF. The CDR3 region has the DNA TGCAGTGCTAGAGATCCCTCGAGCGGGGGCGCAGATACGCAGTATTTT.